This TCR beta chain was sequenced for a study of T cells after yellow fever vaccination. In germline, CDR1 is SGHTA, CDR2 FQGTGA. The CDR3 has 19 amino acids. V shed 0 bases and J 5 bases; nucleotides not matched to a gene: 12. Using its own MiXCR run on the 5' RACE reads, TCRdb lists one record per CDR3 protein. The data hold around 590,000 distinct CDR3 sequences, with 10% to 15% observed a single time. This material consisted of PBMCs, taken on the day of the yellow fever booster vaccination. The receptor was isolated from a man between 25 and 39 years old who received the YFV17D yellow fever vaccine. This chain connects TRBV7-3 to TRBJ2-1; TRBD2 matches at 11 bases. The CDR3 here is CASSLTPGTSGLLDNEQFF. For the CDR3, the DNA is TGTGCCAGCAGCTTAACGCCGGGGACTAGCGGTCTATTGGACAATGAGCAGTTCTTC.